The 26 T cell receptor beta chains in this list originate from one sample, sequenced in a study of T cell repertoires in cytomegalovirus infection. TCRdb recomputed calls from the reads with MiXCR, one row per CDR3 protein. The sample consists of approximately 1,000,000 distinct CDR3 sequences, 31% of them appearing once. Antigen specificity for these receptors is unknown. Source: cultured CD8+ T cells from PBMCs, taken from culture after CMV antigen stimulation. These receptors came from a human donor in good health (CMV status not recorded). Some clones in this sample may be carry-over from other donors' samples.

The chain links TRBV7-4 to TRBJ1-6; the match to TRBD1 covers 9 bases. This CDR3 comprises 18 residues. Per germline, CDR1 SGHVT and CDR2 SQSDAQ. V dropped 1 base and J dropped 6; count of bases not matched to a gene: 10. The CDR3 bases are TGTGCCAGCAGCTTAGTTAGCACCTCGACAGGGGGTAATTCACCCCTCCACTTT. Encoded protein: CASSLVSTSTGGNSPLHF.

This clonotype was picked up a small number of times. This CDR3 reads CASSISLGITEAFF. CDR3 bases: TGTGCCAGTAGTATAAGTTTAGGGATCACTGAAGCTTTCTTT. This chain joins TRBV19 and TRBJ1-1; D remains ambiguous. The CDR3 is 14 residues long. Trimming cost V 2 bases and J 4 bases, with 11 bases left between them. Germline CDR1 reads LNHDA; CDR2 reads SQIVND (reference sequence).

V usage is TRBV20-1 and J usage is TRBJ2-1, with D perhaps matching TRBD2 (7 bases). The CDR3 extends over 13 amino acids. Trimming left V 6 bases short and J 2 bases short, with 11 bases between. The germline gives CDR1 DFQATT, CDR2 SNEGSKA (reference sequence). The CDR3 DNA is TGCAGTGCGGGAGGGGGGCCCTACAATGAGCAGTTCTTC. Translating it yields CSAGGGPYNEQFF.

This clonotype was seen only a few times. The rearrangement uses TRBV7-3 and TRBJ2-5, with D perhaps being TRBD1 or TRBD2 (5 bases each). CDR1 SGHTA and CDR2 FQGTGA come from the germline V gene. This CDR3 contains 15 residues. The germline V and J ends were trimmed by 5 bases and 5 bases, with 18 bases remaining between them. This chain's CDR3 is CASSNRGQGQETQYF. DNA for the CDR3: TGTGCCAGCAGCAACCGGGGCCAGGGCCAGGAGACCCAGTACTTC.

This clonotype was observed a handful of times. The CDR3 is CASSPRDRGLMGTGELFF. The CDR3 coding sequence is TGTGCCAGCAGTCCCCGGGACAGGGGGCTGATGGGCACCGGGGAGCTGTTTTTT. The gene calls are TRBV25-1 and TRBJ2-2; TRBD1 aligns across 12 bases. J gave up 4 bases and V 5 bases, and 11 bases lay outside the gene matches. CDR1 is MGHDK and CDR2 is SYGVNS in the germline V gene. The CDR3 sequence is 18 residues long.

This clonotype occurred a few times. The chain joins TRBV7-9 to TRBJ2-3; D is uncertain. CDR3 length: 15 residues. Trimming pared 7 bases from V and 0 bases from J, leaving 14 bases between. CDR1 and CDR2 from the germline V gene are SEHNR and FQNEAQ (reference sequence). The CDR3 loop is CASTPAASSTDTQYF. CDR3 coding DNA: TGTGCCAGCACCCCGGCGGCTTCTAGCACAGATACGCAGTATTTT.

The V call is TRBV4-3, the J call TRBJ2-7; TRBD1 agrees at 10 bases. V lost 8 bases and J lost 5; bases outside the gene matches: 3. Germline CDR1 reads LGHNA; CDR2 reads YSLEER. CDR3 length: 12 amino acids. The CDR3: CASGTGVNEQYF. The CDR3, as DNA: TGCGCCAGCGGGACAGGGGTGAACGAGCAGTACTTC.

This clonotype was counted ten times or more. The chain's CDR3 is CASTHGGGGNQPQHF. In DNA form, the CDR3 reads TGTGCCAGCACCCATGGGGGGGGTGGCAATCAGCCCCAGCATTTT. The chain recombines TRBV12-3 or TRBV12-4 with TRBJ1-5; maybe TRBD1 (5 bases). Trimming removed 7 bases from V and 2 bases from J, with 15 bases in between. The CDR3 sequence is 15 residues long.

This clonotype occurred a few times. This chain joins TRBV6-1 and TRBJ1-1; D is uncertain. Trimming left V 6 bases short and J 1 base short, with 12 bases between. CDR1 is MNHNS and CDR2 is SASEGT in the germline V gene. This CDR3 region has 14 residues. The CDR3 region has the DNA TGTGCCAGCAGCAGCGAAGGCGAGAACACTGAAGCTTTCTTT. It codes for CASSSEGENTEAFF.

This clonotype was picked up a small number of times. This sequence joins TRBV3-1 and TRBJ1-1; 10 bases fit TRBD1. The CDR3 spans 15 residues. Germline V CDR1 and CDR2: LGHDT, YNNKEL (reference sequence). Trimming cost V 4 bases and J 5 bases; bases outside gene matches: 7. CDR3 region: CASSPLTGGETEAFF. CDR3 DNA sequence: TGTGCCAGCAGCCCATTGACAGGGGGCGAAACTGAAGCTTTCTTT.

The J gene is TRBJ1-2, the V gene TRBV4-2; 7 nucleotides align to TRBD1. With V trimmed by 3 bases and J by 6 bases, 10 bases remained unmatched. Germline loops: CDR1 LGHNA, CDR2 YNFKEQ. This CDR3 comprises 15 residues. The CDR3, as DNA: TGTGCCAGCAGCCAGGACGAGGGGACAGAGAATGGCTACACCTTC. Encoded protein: CASSQDEGTENGYTF.

This clonotype was recorded once. Given a much more abundant clone one base away, this may be a read error. The rearrangement links TRBV7-9 to TRBJ1-5; tentative D call: TRBD1 (6 bases). V was cut by 6 bases and J by 2 bases, with 14 bases left in between. The length of the CDR3 is 15 residues. Germline CDR1 and CDR2: SEHNR and FQNEAQ (reference sequence). In DNA, the CDR3 is TGTGCCAGCAGATATGGACAGACCGGCAATCAGCCCCAGCATTTT. It is translated as CASRYGQTGNQPQHF.

The chain recombines TRBV6-5 with TRBJ2-1; 9 bases are shared with TRBD1. Trimming at V came to 2 bases and at J to 9 bases, leaving 14 bases not matched to a gene. CDR1 is MNHEY and CDR2 is SVGAGI in the germline V gene. This CDR3 is 17 amino acids long. The CDR3 loop reads CASSYGTPGTGPGEQFF. Here the CDR3 DNA reads TGTGCCAGCAGTTACGGGACGCCCGGGACAGGGCCGGGTGAGCAGTTCTTC.

This clonotype was picked up one time. The CDR3 DNA reads TGCGCCAGCAGTGAGTGGTATCACACAGATACGCAGTATTTT. Protein product: CASSEWYHTDTQYF. This sequence joins TRBV10-2 and TRBJ2-3; no clear D. V dropped 1 base and J dropped 2 bases, with 7 bases sitting between them. In germline, CDR1 is WSHSY, CDR2 SAAADI. CDR3 length equals 14 residues.

Worth noting for this clonotype: The CDR3 carries no conserved terminal phenylalanine or tryptophan, so it likely arises from a read error. The DNA is left out, because the CDR3 cannot be placed on it with certainty; the CDR3 is given as TCRdb lists it. The CDR3 sequence: CASSQGLGRN. The rearrangement joins TRBV14 to TRBJ1-2. Germline V lookup: CDR1 SGHDN, CDR2 FVKESK. The CDR3 has 10 amino acids, counting both end residues.

This clonotype occurred a few times. The V call is TRBV25-1, the J call TRBJ1-6; tentatively, D is TRBD1 (6 bases). CDR3 length: 15 residues. Trimming took 8 bases from V and 10 from J, leaving 21 bases between them. In germline, CDR1 is MGHDK, CDR2 SYGVNS. DNA for the CDR3: TGTGCCAGCCGGAACAGTATCAGGGGCGGATCACCCCTCCACTTT. It encodes CASRNSIRGGSPLHF. The whole variable domain, filled in from reference TRBV25-1 and TRBJ1-6, reads EADIYQTPRYLVIGTGKKITLECSQTMGHDKMYWYQQDPGMELHLIHYSYGVNSTEKGDLSSESTVSRIRTEHFPLTLESARPSHTSQYLCASRNSIRGGSPLHFGNGTRLTVT.

A few counts support this clonotype. This sequence joins TRBV28 and TRBJ2-7; 8 nucleotides agree with TRBD1. J was trimmed by 2 bases and V by 5 bases; bases with no gene match: 5. From germline, CDR1 is MDHEN and CDR2 SYDVKM. The CDR3 covers 14 residues. CDR3 in DNA: TGTGCCAGCAGTCCTGACAGGGGCGCCTACGAGCAGTACGTC. It codes for CASSPDRGAYEQYV.

In its sample, this clonotype was seen a few times. The chain has TRBV19 and TRBJ2-7; TRBD1 or TRBD2 may be the D gene (5 bases each). The V end was cut by 4 bases, the J end by 2 bases, with 12 bases between. The germline V gene encodes CDR1 LNHDA and CDR2 SQIVND (reference sequence). The length of the CDR3 is 14 residues. CDR3 amino acids: CASSKPGTPYEQYF. CDR3 DNA: TGTGCCAGTAGTAAACCAGGGACCCCCTACGAGCAGTACTTC.

This clonotype was counted at least ten times. CDR3 DNA: TGTGCCAGCAGCCCTTGGACAGGGGAGGACTCTGGAAACACCATATATTTT. It translates to CASSPWTGEDSGNTIYF. The rearrangement links TRBV7-6 to TRBJ1-3; TRBD1 matches 9 bases. CDR1 and CDR2 from the germline V gene are SGHVS and FNYEAQ. Germline trimming cut 5 bases from V and 0 bases from J; bases unmatched to any gene: 8. The CDR3 sequence is 17 residues long.

The table lists this clonotype with many counts. This chain connects TRBV7-2 to TRBJ2-1; 9 nucleotides align to TRBD1. Germline-derived CDR1 and CDR2 are SGHTA and FQGNSA. The CDR3 contains 15 residues. Trimming at V came to 6 bases and at J to 3 bases, leaving 6 bases not matched to a gene. The CDR3 here is CASSPDRGYYNEQFF. For the CDR3, the DNA is TGTGCCAGCAGTCCAGACAGGGGGTACTACAATGAGCAGTTCTTC.

V and J are TRBV24-1 and TRBJ2-5; D call uncertain. V was shortened by 12 bases and J by 4 bases, with 17 bases between the two germline ends. Germline V gene lookup returns CDR1 KGHDR and CDR2 SFDVKD. This CDR3 region has 13 residues. The CDR3 nucleotides are TGTGCCCCTCCCGGTCGTTGGCGAGAGACCCAGTACTTC. Encoded protein: CAPPGRWRETQYF.

The CDR3 loop reads CATRRSGQETQYF. CDR3 in DNA: TGTGCCACGAGAAGATCGGGGCAAGAGACCCAGTACTTC. V and J are TRBV7-9 and TRBJ2-5; the D gene is possibly TRBD2 (5 bases). The ends were cut back, 10 bases at V and 2 bases at J, with 14 bases in the middle. The CDR3 contains 13 residues. The germline CDR1 and CDR2 sequences are SEHNR and FQNEAQ (reference sequence).

This clonotype was seen repeatedly, ten times or more. The chain links TRBV7-2 to TRBJ2-7; maybe TRBD2 (5 bases). The CDR3 has 14 residues. CDR1 SGHTA and CDR2 FQGNSA come from the germline V gene. Deletions cut 1 base from V and 0 bases from J, with 7 bases between. For the CDR3, the DNA is TGTGCCAGCAGCTTAGGAGACTACTCCTACGAGCAGTACGTC. Translation: CASSLGDYSYEQYV.

This clonotype was observed once. V and J are TRBV27 and TRBJ1-6, with D tentatively TRBD1 (6 bases). The V and J ends lost 5 bases and 6 bases respectively, with 14 bases between them. Germline V gene sequence: CDR1 MNHEY, CDR2 SMNVEV (reference sequence). The CDR3 totals 15 residues. CDR3 region: CASSLIGGRNSPLHF. For the CDR3, the DNA is TGTGCCAGCAGTCTAATAGGGGGTCGTAATTCACCCCTCCACTTT.

The chain has TRBV19 and TRBJ1-1; 7 nucleotides align to TRBD1. Per germline, CDR1 LNHDA and CDR2 SQIVND (reference sequence). The junction had 8 bases not matched to a gene; V was cut back by 6 bases and J by 1 base. CDR3 size: 15 residues. DNA for the CDR3: TGTGCCAGTAGCCGGGGGGACAGAGGGAACACTGAAGCTTTCTTT. Amino acid sequence: CASSRGDRGNTEAFF.

The sample holds many counts of this clonotype. V and J are TRBV6-6 and TRBJ2-1; 7 bases map to TRBD1. CDR1 and CDR2 from the germline V gene are MNHNY and SVGAGI (reference sequence). This CDR3 region has 14 residues. V shed 2 bases and J 7 bases; nucleotides not matched to a gene: 5. The DNA for the CDR3 is TGTGCCAGCAGTTACGGGACAGACTTGAATGAGCAGTTCTTC. Amino acids: CASSYGTDLNEQFF.